This record looks at one T cell receptor (beta chain) sequence and its context. What it binds is not known. Primers: 60 Vbeta forward and 13 Jbeta reverse. The data were produced by immunoSEQ multiplex PCR, yet TCRdb's version contains in-frame clones alone and is incomplete. In all, the sample yields tens of thousands of clones. The data derive from a study of cytomegalovirus exposure and HLA in healthy donors. The CDR3 has 14 residues. Looked up from germline, CDR1 is LGHNA and CDR2 is YSLEER. V was cut by 0 bases and J by 4 bases, with 9 bases left in between. Regarding the study as a whole: In the analysis, some V segments, TRBV6-2 and TRBV6-3 included, were excluded as indistinguishable. The classifier, whose performance was assessed in both the original and validation cohorts, reportedly diagnosed cytomegalovirus status with high specificity and sensitivity. Donor immune exposure was known only as CMV serostatus.

The chain is built from TRBV4-3 and TRBJ1-2; no firm D call. This clonotype originated in a man in his forties or fifties in good health and CMV-seronegative. Sequenced material: PBMCs. CDR3 loop: CASSQDERSYGYTF. The CDR3 nucleotides are TGCGCCAGCAGCCAAGATGAGAGATCCTATGGCTACACCTTC.